This T cell receptor (beta chain) was retrieved from a study of CD8+ T cells in alopecia areata. Background on the study: At a dose of 5 to 10 mg twice daily, oral tofacitinib was given to treated patients.

Whole-study findings and limits: Baseline CD8+ expansion's link to response remains uncertain, as there was one nonresponder.

CDR1 is SEHNR and CDR2 is FQNEAQ in the germline V gene (reference sequence). V was clipped by 1 base and J by 2 bases, with 7 bases between them. This CDR3 contains 14 residues. Regarding this clone: Its target is not known.

Treatment specified: oral pan-JAK inhibitor, 5-10 mg twice daily. From alopecia areata patients, lesional scalp punch biopsies and peripheral blood were collected. RNA, once extracted, was reverse transcribed into cDNA for use as the sequencing template. Generated by immunoSEQ multiplex PCR, the TCRdb table keeps only in-frame clones and is missing some. The sample includes 200,000 or so clones, roughly 64% of them seen just once. This rearrangement joins TRBV7-9 to TRBJ2-3; D remains unclear. The sequencing here drew on CD4+ T cells sorted from blood, taken at week 24, from a patient treated with tofacitinib. This clonotype was sampled from a human donor with alopecia areata. The CDR3 DNA reads TGTGCCAGCAGCTTAGGGCAGAACACAGATACGCAGTATTTT. This encodes CASSLGQNTDTQYF.